One sample yielded the 15 T cell receptor beta chains listed below, sequenced in a study of cytomegalovirus exposure and HLA in healthy donors. PCR employed 60 Vbeta and 13 Jbeta primers. The repertoire was sequenced with immunoSEQ multiplex PCR; TCRdb's copy has only in-frame clones and lacks some. Among some 130,000 clones listed, about three quarters were seen once. The sample taken for sequencing was PBMCs. The receptors derive from a male donor in good health and CMV-seropositive.

J is TRBJ1-2 and V is TRBV18; D gene ambiguous. The CDR3 runs to 18 residues. V lost 3 bases and J lost 0, with 20 bases in between. Germline CDR1 is KGHSH and CDR2 is LQKENI. The CDR3 spells CASSPTGPTGVANYGYTF. CDR3 coding DNA: TGTGCCAGCTCACCGACCGGACCTACGGGAGTGGCTAACTATGGCTACACCTTC.

On this clone: Other DNA sequences of this sample code for an identical CDR3. The chain carries TRBV5-1 and TRBJ2-7; TRBD2 agrees at 12 bases. CDR3 length: 16 amino acids. Germline V gives CDR1 SGHRS, CDR2 YFSETQ. The V segment lost 1 base and the J segment 5 bases; nucleotides outside the gene matches: 7. CDR3 DNA: TGCGCCAGCAGCTTGTGGGCAACTAGCGGGGGGAACGAGCAGTACTTC. As protein: CASSLWATSGGNEQYF. The full variable domain, its missing parts supplied by reference TRBV5-1 and TRBJ2-7, is KAGVTQTPRYLIKTRGQQVTLSCSPISGHRSVSWYQQTPGQGLQFLFEYFSETQRNKGNFPGRFSGRQFSNSRSEMNVSTLELGDSALYLCASSLWATSGGNEQYFGPGTRLTVT.

The V call is TRBV19, the J call TRBJ1-4; D possibly corresponds to TRBD1 (5 bases). CDR3 length: 14 amino acids. The V end was cut by 5 bases, the J end by 7 bases, with 14 bases between. From germline, CDR1 is LNHDA and CDR2 SQIVND (reference sequence). CDR3 sequence: CASSAGQVGEKLFF. In nucleotides, the CDR3 is TGTGCCAGTAGTGCAGGGCAGGTCGGTGAAAAACTGTTTTTT.

This clone showed up just once. V is TRBV5-1 and J is TRBJ2-1; 14 nucleotides match TRBD2. This CDR3 spans 19 amino acids. The germline V gene encodes CDR1 SGHRS and CDR2 YFSETQ. With 0 bases clipped from V and 4 bases from J, the junction kept 9 bases outside the gene matches. The CDR3 region is CASSLGLAGGPRKYNEQFF. CDR3 DNA: TGCGCCAGCAGCTTGGGACTAGCGGGAGGGCCAAGAAAATACAATGAGCAGTTCTTC. Full variable domain (missing parts from reference TRBV5-1 and TRBJ2-1): KAGVTQTPRYLIKTRGQQVTLSCSPISGHRSVSWYQQTPGQGLQFLFEYFSETQRNKGNFPGRFSGRQFSNSRSEMNVSTLELGDSALYLCASSLGLAGGPRKYNEQFFGPGTRLTVL.

The chain links TRBV7-9 to TRBJ2-3, with a tentative D call TRBD2 (6 bases). Germline CDR1 and CDR2: SEHNR and FQNEAQ (reference sequence). V was clipped by 3 bases and J by 2 bases, with 12 bases between them. CDR3 length: 15 amino acids. The DNA for the CDR3 is TGTGCCAGCAGCTTGGGAGGAACTTTCACAGATACGCAGTATTTT. It is translated as CASSLGGTFTDTQYF.

This chain links TRBV4-1 with TRBJ2-7; 9 bases align to TRBD2. The germline V gene encodes CDR1 MGHRA and CDR2 YSYEKL. The CDR3 is 15 residues long. The ends lost 0 bases at V and 2 bases at J; junction bases unmatched: 2. The CDR3 sequence: CASSQDQRGAYEQYF. The CDR3 DNA sequence: TGCGCCAGCAGCCAAGATCAGCGGGGGGCCTACGAGCAGTACTTC.

The rearrangement joins TRBV6-6 to TRBJ1-1; D unresolved. The V and J ends lost 7 bases and 0 bases respectively, with 12 bases between them. This CDR3 has 14 amino acids. Germline CDR1 is MNHNY and CDR2 is SVGAGI (reference sequence). The CDR3, as DNA: TGTGCCAGCACAAGAGGATCCATGAACACTGAAGCTTTCTTT. Translating it yields CASTRGSMNTEAFF.

With regard to this clone: Germline is not matched at one junction end, which may reflect a read error. The CDR3 region has the DNA TGTGCTAGCAGCTTAGCTGCCAATAGCGGGGGATCATACACCGGGGAGCTGTTTTTT. The encoded protein is CASSLAANSGGSYTGELFF. This sequence joins TRBV7-7 and TRBJ2-2; 9 nucleotides line up with TRBD2. The CDR3 is 19 amino acids. Germline V lookup: CDR1 SSHAT, CDR2 FNYEAQ (reference sequence).

This chain connects TRBV27 to TRBJ2-7, with 8 positions matching TRBD1. CDR1 and CDR2 from the germline V gene are MNHEY and SMNVEV (reference sequence). This CDR3 contains 15 residues. The trim removed 7 bases at V and 2 bases at J, leaving 10 bases unmatched. The DNA of the CDR3 is TGTGCCAGCACCCCATTCCCGGACAGGGCCTACGAGCAGTACTTC. Its protein is CASTPFPDRAYEQYF.

The CDR3 loop is CASSLAGQGFGNTIYF. CDR3 in DNA: TGCGCCAGCAGCTTGGCCGGACAAGGGTTTGGAAACACCATATATTTT. The rearrangement joins TRBV5-1 to TRBJ1-3, with D tentatively TRBD1 (5 bases). This CDR3 contains 16 residues. V shed 0 bases and J shed 3 bases, with 13 bases lying between them. Looked up from germline, CDR1 is SGHRS and CDR2 is YFSETQ.

The rearrangement links TRBV16 to TRBJ1-2, with D perhaps matching TRBD1 (5 bases). The CDR3 loop spans 14 amino acids. V dropped 0 bases and J dropped 4 bases, with 9 bases sitting between them. Germline V gives CDR1 KGHSY, CDR2 FQNENV. This chain's CDR3 is CASSQSPQAYGYTF. In DNA, the CDR3 is TGTGCCAGCAGCCAATCGCCACAGGCCTATGGCTACACCTTC.

This chain joins TRBV4-1 and TRBJ1-5, with 7 positions matching TRBD1. The V gene's germline CDR1 is MGHRA and CDR2 YSYEKL. CDR3 length: 19 residues. The V gene end was trimmed by 1 base and the J gene end by 0 bases; junction bases not matched to a gene: 12. CDR3 sequence reads: CASSQVRGDSFYSNQPQHF. As DNA, the CDR3 is TGCGCCAGCAGCCAAGTAAGGGGGGACAGCTTCTATAGCAATCAGCCCCAGCATTTT.

This chain uses TRBV5-6 with TRBJ2-1; perhaps TRBD1 as D (6 bases). The CDR3 is 15 residues long. Germline CDR1 reads SGHDT; CDR2 reads YYEEEE. The germline V and J ends were trimmed by 0 bases and 5 bases, with 12 bases remaining between them. CDR3 loop: CASSLVGQTNNEQFF. In nucleotides, the CDR3 is TGTGCCAGCAGCTTGGTCGGACAGACTAACAATGAGCAGTTCTTC.

V usage is TRBV20-1 and J usage is TRBJ1-2, with 7 bases fitting TRBD1. The germline gives CDR1 DFQATT, CDR2 SNEGSKA (reference sequence). The CDR3 length is 11 residues. The CDR3 DNA is TGCTCCAAAAAGGGGGCATATGGCTACACCTTC. Its translation: CSKKGAYGYTF.

This chain links TRBV7-2 with TRBJ2-7; D is perhaps TRBD1 (5 bases). CDR1 SGHTA and CDR2 FQGNSA come from the germline V gene. There are 17 residues in the CDR3. The ends were cut back, 0 bases at V and 0 bases at J, with 15 bases in the middle. The CDR3: CASSLACIWGNSYEQYF. CDR3 in DNA: TGTGCCAGCAGCTTAGCGTGTATTTGGGGCAACTCCTACGAGCAGTACTTC.